This T cell receptor beta chain comes out of a study of PD-L1 blockade in urothelial cancer. Overall study context: About 90% of the roughly 29 patients comprised males who had bladder-origin urothelial cancer.

Generated by immunoSEQ multiplex PCR, the TCRdb table keeps only in-frame clones and is missing some. The repertoire holds about 53,000 clones, roughly 89% seen once, with roughly 15% in the top ten. Regarding time point: pretreatment peripheral blood. The CDR3 length is 12 residues. Looked up from germline, CDR1 is SEHNR and CDR2 is FQNEAQ (reference sequence). V shed 5 bases and J shed 4 bases, with 8 bases lying between them. The V and J genes are TRBV7-9 and TRBJ1-2; possible D gene TRBD1, 6 bases. The sequenced sample was PBMCs, obtained around atezolizumab (anti-PD-L1) treatment. This TCR came from a woman aged 60-75 years with urothelial cancer. This CDR3 is CASSAGVYGYTF. The CDR3 nucleotides are TGTGCCAGCAGCGCAGGGGTCTATGGCTACACCTTC.